This TCR beta chain was identified in a study of blood T cell repertoires in COVID-19. Turning to the study itself: COVID-19 samples, acute and convalescent, were from the United States, Italy and Spain. From T cells, B-cell-depleted T cells, or PBMCs came the material, which was cDNA or gDNA.

Per the authors' pipeline: Nucleated cell counts were estimated from reference gene primer amplification. Sequenced by immunoSEQ multiplex PCR; TCRdb stores in-frame clones only, minus some. V, J and clone size were drawn from that table, and D and trimming were deduced from the DNA. The sample gives about 300,000 clones, about four fifths of which show up once; 1.2% is in the top ten. CDR3 length: 15 residues. Germline CDR1 reads SGHNT; CDR2 reads YYREEE (reference sequence). The junction had 8 bases not matched to a gene; V was cut back by 4 bases and J by 2 bases. The clonotype was recovered from a woman in her fifties or sixties with acute or convalescent COVID-19. The rearrangement links TRBV5-4 to TRBJ1-2; 7 positions match TRBD1. Material for sequencing was peripheral blood. Here the CDR3 DNA reads TGTGCCAGCAGCGCCAGGGGGATTTCGAACTATGGCTACACCTTC. It encodes CASSARGISNYGYTF. The complete variable domain, with remaining parts taken from reference TRBV5-4 and TRBJ1-2, reads ETGVTQSPTHLIKTRGQQVTLRCSSQSGHNTVSWYQQALGQGPQFIFQYYREEENGRGNFPPRFSGLQFPNYSSELNVNALELDDSALYLCASSARGISNYGYTFGSGTRLTVV.